Below, 24 T cell receptor beta chains from the same sample are listed, as sequenced in a study of cytomegalovirus exposure and HLA in healthy donors. PCR employed 60 Vbeta and 13 Jbeta primers. TCRdb keeps only in-frame clones here, not all; method: immunoSEQ multiplex PCR. The sample includes around 92,000 clones, around 81% seen only once; the top ten take roughly 3.8%. The specimen sequenced was PBMCs. All receptors come from a female donor in good health and CMV-seropositive.

The gene calls are TRBV11-2 and TRBJ2-2, with 7 bases that match TRBD1. V lost 4 bases and J lost 4; bases outside the gene matches: 15. CDR1 SGHAT and CDR2 FQNNGV come from the germline V gene. CDR3 length: 18 residues. CDR3 sequence reads: CASSSEGVRDRFTGELFF. CDR3 sequence (DNA): TGTGCCAGCAGCTCCGAGGGAGTCCGGGACAGATTCACCGGGGAGCTGTTTTTT.

V is TRBV2 and J is TRBJ1-2; possibly TRBD1 for D (5 bases). The ends were cut back, 8 bases at V and 3 bases at J, with 13 bases in the middle. Germline V gives CDR1 SNHLY, CDR2 FYNNEI. CDR3 size: 13 residues. CDR3 region: CASVGGVDYGYTF. The DNA for the CDR3 is TGTGCCAGCGTTGGGGGGGTAGACTATGGCTACACCTTC.

V gene TRBV30 combines with J gene TRBJ2-1; 10 bases are shared with TRBD2. The CDR3 loop spans 18 amino acids. After removal of 0 bases from V and 5 bases from J, the junction contained 13 bases not matched to a gene. The germline V gene encodes CDR1 GTSNPN and CDR2 SVGIG (reference sequence). CDR3 DNA sequence: TGTGCCTGGAGTGTACTAGAGGTTGTAGCGGGAGGAGACAATGAGCAGTTCTTC. Amino acid sequence: CAWSVLEVVAGGDNEQFF.

The rearrangement uses TRBV6-6 and TRBJ2-7; 7 nucleotides agree with TRBD2. Looked up from germline, CDR1 is MNHNY and CDR2 is SVGAGI (reference sequence). The trim removed 4 bases at V and 6 bases at J, leaving 9 bases unmatched. The CDR3 extends over 14 amino acids. The CDR3 sequence is CASSSRAGPVEQYF. The CDR3 DNA is TGTGCCAGCAGTTCCAGAGCGGGGCCGGTCGAGCAGTACTTC.

V and J are TRBV5-1 and TRBJ1-4; 9 bases are a match to TRBD1. This CDR3 region has 16 residues. Germline V gives CDR1 SGHRS, CDR2 YFSETQ. Unmatched junction bases numbered 7, after V lost 0 bases and J lost 7 bases. The DNA of the CDR3 is TGCGCCAGCAGCTTGGCCGGACAGGGGCGGGCTGAAAAACTGTTTTTT. Its translation: CASSLAGQGRAEKLFF.

This chain joins TRBV6-6 and TRBJ2-3; D possibly corresponds to TRBD2 (5 bases). In germline, CDR1 is MNHNY, CDR2 SVGAGI (reference sequence). This CDR3 contains 14 residues. Trimming removed 6 bases at V and 2 bases at J, with 12 bases between. The CDR3 DNA sequence: TGTGCCAGCAGGACTGAGCGGTTCACAGATACGCAGTATTTT. Protein product: CASRTERFTDTQYF.

This chain joins TRBV27 and TRBJ2-7; tentative D call: TRBD1 (5 bases). Germline CDR1 is MNHEY and CDR2 is SMNVEV (reference sequence). Trimming stripped 5 bases from V and 0 bases from J, with 11 bases between. This CDR3 has 14 residues. The CDR3 DNA is TGTGCCAGCAGTCCTAGACAGCCCTCCTACGAGCAGTACTTC. Residues: CASSPRQPSYEQYF.

The rearrangement uses TRBV9 and TRBJ1-3, with D maybe TRBD1 (6 bases). Germline lookup yields CDR1 SGDLS and CDR2 YYNGEE. Trimming stripped 2 bases from V and 0 bases from J, with 21 bases between. This CDR3 region has 19 residues. The CDR3 DNA reads as TGTGCCAGCAGCGTGGGGGGGACACGGAGCCGATCCTCTGGAAACACCATATATTTT. This translates into CASSVGGTRSRSSGNTIYF. The whole variable domain, remainder taken from reference TRBV9 and TRBJ1-3, is DSGVTQTPKHLITATGQRVTLRCSPRSGDLSVYWYQQSLDQGLQFLIQYYNGEERAKGNILERFSAQQFPDLHSELNLSSLELGDSALYFCASSVGGTRSRSSGNTIYFGEGSWLTVV.

The chain combines TRBV30 with TRBJ2-1, with 13 nucleotides matching TRBD2. The CDR3 length is 13 residues. J lost 14 bases, V lost 2 bases, and 6 bases had no gene match. CDR1 and CDR2 (germline): GTSNPN, SVGIG (reference sequence). The DNA for the CDR3 is TGTGCCTGGAGTTCCCGGACTAGCGGGGGAGAGTTCTTC. This gives the protein CAWSSRTSGGEFF.

The J gene is TRBJ2-3, the V gene TRBV4-1, with D unresolved. V was shortened by 2 bases and J by 6 bases, with 18 bases between the two germline ends. This CDR3 region has 16 residues. Germline V gene sequence: CDR1 MGHRA, CDR2 YSYEKL. CDR3 DNA: TGCGCCAGCAGCCAATTGAAAGCGTGGCCCAAGGATACGCAGTATTTT. It is translated as CASSQLKAWPKDTQYF.

CDR3 DNA: TGTGCCAGCGGAAGACAGGGGGCAGAGACCCAGTACTTC. It is translated as CASGRQGAETQYF. This chain connects TRBV19 to TRBJ2-5; the match to TRBD1 covers 10 bases. V was clipped by 9 bases and J by 4 bases; unmatched bases: 5. Germline-derived CDR1 and CDR2 are LNHDA and SQIVND (reference sequence). The CDR3 extends over 13 amino acids.

Comment on this clone: The germline gene is not matched at one end of the junction; a read error may be the cause. This chain uses TRBV6-1 with TRBJ2-3; the D is unclear. There are 14 residues in the CDR3. CDR1 MNHNS and CDR2 SASEGT come from the germline V gene. The CDR3 nucleotides are TGTGCCAGCAGTGAAGTCCCCCGCGTCCCCCTCGTGTCGTTT. It codes for CASSEVPRVPLVSF.

J is TRBJ1-4 and V is TRBV2, with D maybe TRBD1 (6 bases). Per the germline V gene, CDR1 is SNHLY and CDR2 is FYNNEI. Trimming took 8 bases from V and 8 from J, leaving 18 bases between them. This CDR3 has 14 amino acids. CDR3 region: CASQGTSQSEKLFF. The CDR3 DNA is TGTGCCAGCCAGGGGACCAGTCAGTCCGAAAAACTGTTTTTT.

This chain joins TRBV18 and TRBJ2-7, with 9 bases that match TRBD2. The CDR3 loop spans 15 amino acids. V trimming: 3 bases; J trimming: 3 bases; junction bases outside the gene matches: 6. Germline CDR1 and CDR2: KGHSH and LQKENI. CDR3 sequence reads: CASSPAAGGGYEQYF. Written as DNA, the CDR3 is TGTGCCAGCTCACCGGCAGCGGGAGGTGGCTACGAGCAGTACTTC.

The chain uses TRBV10-3 and TRBJ2-1, with 9 bases aligning to TRBD2. Per the germline V gene, CDR1 is ENHRY and CDR2 is SYGVKD. This CDR3 is built from 16 residues. The trim removed 6 bases at V and 4 bases at J, leaving 10 bases unmatched. CDR3 nucleotides: TGTGCCATCAGCGCCTCGCGGGAGGGCCGGTACAATGAGCAGTTCTTC. Translating it yields CAISASREGRYNEQFF.

This sequence joins TRBV13 and TRBJ2-3, with D perhaps matching TRBD2 (5 bases). Germline assignment: CDR1 PRHDT and CDR2 FYEKMQ (reference sequence). This CDR3 comprises 16 residues. V was pared by 0 bases and J by 4 bases, with 14 bases between. The CDR3 DNA follows: TGTGCCAGCAGCTTAGGCCGCGGGTGGGAAGCAGATACGCAGTATTTT. It encodes CASSLGRGWEADTQYF.

The genes are TRBV13 and TRBJ1-2, with no clear D. CDR3 length equals 16 residues. V was clipped by 5 bases and J by 4 bases, with 20 bases between them. The germline V gene has CDR1 PRHDT and CDR2 FYEKMQ (reference sequence). The CDR3 loop is CASSPDPGGTPYGYTF. CDR3 in DNA: TGTGCCAGCAGCCCCGACCCAGGTGGCACTCCCTATGGCTACACCTTC.

V usage is TRBV29-1 and J usage is TRBJ2-7; TRBD1 agrees at 10 bases. The J segment lost 4 bases and the V segment lost 3 bases, leaving 9 bases of the junction unmatched. The germline V gene encodes CDR1 SQVTM and CDR2 ANQGSEA. The CDR3 has 15 amino acids. The CDR3 bases are TGCAGCGTTGAGGGAGCGGACAGGGGGAAATACGAGCAGTACTTC. As protein: CSVEGADRGKYEQYF.

The chain carries TRBV10-2 and TRBJ1-2; D is perhaps TRBD1 (5 bases). CDR3 length: 15 amino acids. With 3 bases removed from V and 5 bases from J, the gap between germline ends came to 16 bases. Germline values: CDR1 WSHSY, CDR2 SAAADI. CDR3 loop: CASSEKGFVGYGYTF. The CDR3 DNA is TGCGCCAGCAGTGAAAAGGGGTTCGTGGGTTATGGCTACACCTTC.

The chain recombines TRBV5-1 with TRBJ2-5; 12 bases line up with TRBD1. Germline V CDR1 and CDR2: SGHRS, YFSETQ. V shed 4 bases and J 5 bases; nucleotides not matched to a gene: 3. The CDR3 is made up of 14 amino acids. CDR3 in amino acids: CASSQGQGAETQYF. The CDR3 nucleotides read TGCGCCAGCAGCCAGGGACAGGGGGCGGAGACCCAGTACTTC.

The chain has TRBV5-1 and TRBJ2-5; D may be TRBD2 (6 bases). V was cut by 0 bases and J by 8 bases, with 14 bases left in between. This CDR3 contains 14 residues. CDR1 is SGHRS and CDR2 is YFSETQ in the germline V gene. The CDR3 loop is CASSLGVTRGTQYF. The CDR3 nucleotides read TGCGCCAGCAGCTTGGGTGTGACGCGGGGTACCCAGTACTTC.

The chain joins TRBV6-1 to TRBJ1-4, with TRBD1 matching over 11 bases. Germline V gives CDR1 MNHNS, CDR2 SASEGT. There are 14 residues in the CDR3. After removal of 6 bases from V and 4 bases from J, the junction contained 1 base not matched to a gene. In DNA form, the CDR3 reads TGTGCCAGCAGCGGGACAGGGGGTAATGAAAAACTGTTTTTT. Residues: CASSGTGGNEKLFF.

V and J are TRBV19 and TRBJ2-7; 7 bases match TRBD1. Germline V lookup: CDR1 LNHDA, CDR2 SQIVND (reference sequence). V shed 10 bases and J 4 bases; nucleotides not matched to a gene: 10. The CDR3 spans 13 residues. CDR3 residues: CATSRDRNYEQYF. The CDR3 nucleotides read TGTGCCACCTCCCGGGACAGAAATTACGAGCAGTACTTC. Filled out from reference TRBV19 and TRBJ2-7, the complete variable domain reads DGGITQSPKYLFRKEGQNVTLSCEQNLNHDAMYWYRQDPGQGLRLIYYSQIVNDFQKGDIAEGYSVSREKKESFPLTVTSAQKNPTAFYLCATSRDRNYEQYFGPGTRLTVT.

The chain uses TRBV29-1 and TRBJ2-3; TRBD2 aligns across 8 bases. With V trimmed by 2 bases and J by 4 bases, 8 bases remained unmatched. The germline V gene has CDR1 SQVTM and CDR2 ANQGSEA. This CDR3 contains 15 residues. CDR3 sequence (DNA): TGCAGCGTTGAACTCCTGTCCGGGAGGGCAGATACGCAGTATTTT. Translated: CSVELLSGRADTQYF.